These T cell receptor beta chains were read from a single sample in a study of technical replicates of blood from several donors. Method: immunoSEQ multiplex PCR; TCRdb's copy keeps in-frame clones and lacks some. The top ten clones hold over 0.2% of a sample with about 76,000 clones, just under 97% of them seen once. The sample was T cells isolated from PBMCs. The receptor source for this set is a human donor in good health. Each CDR3 is given with its conserved first and last residue. Each record gives: clone size, V gene, J gene, D gene, CDR3 DNA, CDR3 protein. The D gene is left open where the match is weak. The size of a clone is reported for some rows only, either as once, few or many, or as a class for expanded clones.

clone size: .
V gene: TRBV27
J gene: TRBJ2-1
D gene: TRBD2
CDR3 DNA: TGTGCCAGCAGTTTACGCGGGGTGACTAGCGGGAGGGACAATGAGCAGTTCTTC
CDR3 protein: CASSLRGVTSGRDNEQFF

clone size: .
V gene: TRBV9
J gene: TRBJ2-5
D gene: .
CDR3 DNA: TGTGCCAGCAGCGAAGACACGATGGGGGCCTACGGTCGAGAGACCCAGTACTTC
CDR3 protein: CASSEDTMGAYGRETQYF

clone size: .
V gene: TRBV14
J gene: TRBJ2-6
D gene: .
CDR3 DNA: TGTGCCAGCAGCCAGCAGGGGCCTGGGGCCAACGTCCTGACTTTC
CDR3 protein: CASSQQGPGANVLTF

clone size: .
V gene: TRBV7-9
J gene: TRBJ2-5
D gene: TRBD1
CDR3 DNA: TGTGCCAGCAGCTCAGGATGGGGACAGGGACGTTTAGAGACCCAGTACTTC
CDR3 protein: CASSSGWGQGRLETQYF

clone size: .
V gene: TRBV18
J gene: TRBJ2-1
D gene: TRBD2
CDR3 DNA: TGTGCCAGCTCACGAAGACTAGCGGGAGGATTGAGGCCTTTGGATGAGCAGTTCTTC
CDR3 protein: CASSRRLAGGLRPLDEQFF

clone size: .
V gene: TRBV9
J gene: TRBJ1-1
D gene: TRBD1
CDR3 DNA: TGTGCCAGCAGAAGACAGGGCGGCAACACTGAAGCTTTCTTT
CDR3 protein: CASRRQGGNTEAFF

clone size: .
V gene: TRBV9
J gene: TRBJ1-2
D gene: .
CDR3 DNA: TGTGCCAGCAGCGGGGGACACGGGGCCTATGGCTACACCTTC
CDR3 protein: CASSGGHGAYGYTF

clone size: .
V gene: TRBV27
J gene: TRBJ2-1
D gene: TRBD1
CDR3 DNA: TGTGCCAGCAGAGGGACAGTCGGGTTCTTC
CDR3 protein: CASRGTVGFF

clone size: once
V gene: TRBV7-8
J gene: TRBJ1-4
D gene: .
CDR3 DNA: TGTGCCAGCAGCCCCAATGTGTGGAGAGCCGCAACTAATGAAAAACTGTTTTTT
CDR3 protein: CASSPNVWRAATNEKLFF

clone size: .
V gene: TRBV11-3
J gene: TRBJ1-1
D gene: TRBD1
CDR3 DNA: TGTGCCAGCAGCCCCAGACAGGGAGGAACTGAAGCTTTCTTT
CDR3 protein: CASSPRQGGTEAFF

clone size: .
V gene: TRBV30
J gene: TRBJ2-7
D gene: .
CDR3 DNA: TGTGCCTGCGCCCTATATACGAAACACGAGCAGTACTTC
CDR3 protein: CACALYTKHEQYF

clone size: .
V gene: TRBV5-1
J gene: TRBJ2-3
D gene: .
CDR3 DNA: TGCGCCAGCAGCTTGGACGACGGGACAGATACGCAGTATTTT
CDR3 protein: CASSLDDGTDTQYF

clone size: .
V gene: TRBV28
J gene: TRBJ1-3
D gene: .
CDR3 DNA: TGTGCCAGCAGCATTACAGGGCTTGGAAACACCATATATTTT
CDR3 protein: CASSITGLGNTIYF

clone size: .
V gene: TRBV14
J gene: TRBJ1-3
D gene: .
CDR3 DNA: TGTGCCAGCAGCCAAGATCCCAGGGTTTACTCTGGAAACACCATATATTTT
CDR3 protein: CASSQDPRVYSGNTIYF

clone size: .
V gene: TRBV9
J gene: TRBJ2-3
D gene: TRBD2
CDR3 DNA: TGTGCCAGCAGCGTAGGGGGAGCGGGGAGCACAGATACGCAGTATTTT
CDR3 protein: CASSVGGAGSTDTQYF

clone size: .
V gene: TRBV2
J gene: TRBJ2-1
D gene: TRBD2
CDR3 DNA: TGTGCCAGCAGTATCCCGGGACTAGCGGGGTACAATGAGCAGTTCTTC
CDR3 protein: CASSIPGLAGYNEQFF

clone size: .
V gene: TRBV19
J gene: TRBJ2-5
D gene: .
CDR3 DNA: TGTGCCAGTAGTCGCCAAGAGACCCAGTACTTC
CDR3 protein: CASSRQETQYF

clone size: .
V gene: TRBV27
J gene: TRBJ1-5
D gene: TRBD1
CDR3 DNA: TGTGCCAGCAGTTTGGTAGGGGGCGAGCCCCAGCATTTT
CDR3 protein: CASSLVGGEPQHF

clone size: .
V gene: TRBV9
J gene: TRBJ2-7
D gene: TRBD2
CDR3 DNA: TGTGCCAGCAGCGCTACTAGCGGGACCTCCTACGAGCAGTACTTC
CDR3 protein: CASSATSGTSYEQYF

clone size: .
V gene: TRBV18
J gene: TRBJ2-3
D gene: .
CDR3 DNA: TGTGCCAGCTCCGCCACCCTAGCGAACACAGATACGCAGTATTTT
CDR3 protein: CASSATLANTDTQYF

clone size: .
V gene: TRBV11-2
J gene: TRBJ2-4
D gene: .
CDR3 DNA: TGTGCCAGCAGCTTAACCCGGGAGAGGAACATTCAGTACTTC
CDR3 protein: CASSLTRERNIQYF

clone size: .
V gene: TRBV7-3
J gene: TRBJ2-1
D gene: TRBD2
CDR3 DNA: TGTGCCAGCAGCTTAGGGACTAGCGGGGGGAGCTCCTACAATGAGCAGTTCTTC
CDR3 protein: CASSLGTSGGSSYNEQFF

clone size: .
V gene: TRBV28
J gene: TRBJ2-7
D gene: .
CDR3 DNA: TGTGCCAGCAGCCGCGGAAGGGAGCAGTACTTC
CDR3 protein: CASSRGREQYF

clone size: .
V gene: TRBV10-2
J gene: TRBJ2-5
D gene: TRBD2
CDR3 DNA: TGCGCCAGCAGTGGGGCGCTAGCGGGGCTTGGGGAGACCCAGTACTTC
CDR3 protein: CASSGALAGLGETQYF

clone size: once
V gene: TRBV5-3
J gene: TRBJ2-7
D gene: .
CDR3 DNA: TGTGCCAGAAGCTTGCCCGTTTACGAGCAGTACTTC
CDR3 protein: CARSLPVYEQYF

clone size: .
V gene: TRBV28
J gene: TRBJ2-7
D gene: .
CDR3 DNA: TGTGCCAGCAGTTCTACAGGGAACCGTACTCCCTACGAGCAGTACTTC
CDR3 protein: CASSSTGNRTPYEQYF

clone size: .
V gene: TRBV10-1
J gene: TRBJ2-2
D gene: .
CDR3 DNA: TGCGCCAGCAGTGAACTAGGTCGGGGCGGGGAGCTGTTTTTT
CDR3 protein: CASSELGRGGELFF

clone size: .
V gene: TRBV4-1
J gene: TRBJ2-7
D gene: TRBD2
CDR3 DNA: TGCGCCAGCAGCCAACTCCCAATAGCGGGGGGCAACTACGAGCAGTACTTC
CDR3 protein: CASSQLPIAGGNYEQYF

clone size: .
V gene: TRBV5-1
J gene: TRBJ2-5
D gene: TRBD1
CDR3 DNA: TGCGCCAGCAGCCCGGGGGAACAGGGGGCCGCAGAGACCCAGTACTTC
CDR3 protein: CASSPGEQGAAETQYF

clone size: .
V gene: TRBV28
J gene: TRBJ1-2
D gene: .
CDR3 DNA: TGTGCCAGCAGTTTGGGGGACACTATTCCGTCATCCTATGGCTACACCTTC
CDR3 protein: CASSLGDTIPSSYGYTF

clone size: .
V gene: TRBV14
J gene: TRBJ1-1
D gene: .
CDR3 DNA: TGTGCCAGCAGCGGTCGGGGGGCCGGGTGGACTGAAGCTTTCTTT
CDR3 protein: CASSGRGAGWTEAFF

clone size: .
V gene: TRBV15
J gene: TRBJ2-7
D gene: TRBD1
CDR3 DNA: TGTGCCACCAGCACCCGGGACAGGGGGAACGAGCAGTACTTC
CDR3 protein: CATSTRDRGNEQYF

clone size: .
V gene: TRBV5-4
J gene: TRBJ2-1
D gene: TRBD1
CDR3 DNA: TGTGCCAGCAGCTTGGACGGGACAGGGGGCTTGGGTGAGCAGTTCTTC
CDR3 protein: CASSLDGTGGLGEQFF

clone size: .
V gene: TRBV6-6
J gene: TRBJ1-1
D gene: TRBD1
CDR3 DNA: TGTGCCAGCAGAACAGGGGATGACACTGAAGCTTTCTTT
CDR3 protein: CASRTGDDTEAFF

clone size: .
V gene: TRBV5-1
J gene: TRBJ2-7
D gene: TRBD1
CDR3 DNA: TGCGCCAGCAGCGACGGACAGGATCCCTCCTACGAGCAGTACTTC
CDR3 protein: CASSDGQDPSYEQYF

clone size: .
V gene: TRBV2
J gene: TRBJ1-3
D gene: .
CDR3 DNA: TGTGCCATAGTCCGGGTACCCCCTGGAAACACCATATATTTT
CDR3 protein: CAIVRVPPGNTIYF

clone size: .
V gene: TRBV23-1
J gene: TRBJ1-1
D gene: .
CDR3 DNA: TGCGCCAGCAGACTTCCATCAGGGAAAGGAACTTTCTTT
CDR3 protein: CASRLPSGKGTFF